These 29 T cell receptor beta chains came from one sample sequenced in a study of cytomegalovirus exposure and HLA in healthy donors. The assay was immunoSEQ multiplex PCR, and TCRdb's table has in-frame clones only and misses some. The table lists 90,000 to 150,000 clones, approximately 88% of them singletons. The sample taken for sequencing was PBMCs. These receptors came from a man between 18 and 35 years old in good health and CMV-seronegative.

The rearrangement joins TRBV7-2 to TRBJ2-7; TRBD1 is a possible D gene (5 bases). Trimming pared 2 bases from V and 6 bases from J, leaving 11 bases between. From germline, CDR1 is SGHTA and CDR2 FQGNSA. CDR3 length: 13 residues. The CDR3 region is CASSLRWGREQYF. The CDR3 nucleotides read TGTGCCAGCAGCTTAAGGTGGGGCCGCGAGCAGTACTTC. The full variable domain, completed using reference TRBV7-2 and TRBJ2-7, is GAGVSQSPSNKVTEKGKDVELRCDPISGHTALYWYRQSLGQGLEFLIYFQGNSAPDKSGLPSDRFSAERTGGSVSTLTIQRTQQEDSAVYLCASSLRWGREQYFGPGTRLTVT.

V gene TRBV28 combines with J gene TRBJ2-7; 8 positions agree with TRBD1. With V trimmed by 6 bases and J by 3 bases, 10 bases remained unmatched. Germline V CDR1 and CDR2: MDHEN, SYDVKM. There are 15 residues in the CDR3. CDR3 in DNA: TGTGCCAGCAGGAAACAGGGGGTGGTGTTCTACGAGCAGTACTTC. This translates into CASRKQGVVFYEQYF.

This clone was recorded only once. The rearrangement links TRBV7-8 to TRBJ2-6, with TRBD1 as a possible D gene (6 bases). The CDR3 consists of 16 residues. Germline V gives CDR1 SGHVS, CDR2 FQNEAQ. Trimming left V 5 bases short and J 2 bases short, with 13 bases between. The CDR3 coding sequence is TGTGCCAGCAGCCTGGACAGCTGGGCTGGGGCCAACGTCCTGACTTTC. As protein: CASSLDSWAGANVLTF. The whole variable domain, remainder taken from reference TRBV7-8 and TRBJ2-6, is GAGVSQSPRYKVAKRGQDVALRCDPISGHVSLFWYQQALGQGPEFLTYFQNEAQLDKSGLPSDRFFAERPEGSVSTLKIQRTQQEDSAVYLCASSLDSWAGANVLTFGAGSRLTVL.

In nucleotides, the CDR3 is TGTGCCAGCACACAGATGAACACTGAAGCTTTCTTT. Its protein is CASTQMNTEAFF. This chain connects TRBV2 to TRBJ1-1; no definite D call. V was clipped by 7 bases and J by 0 bases, with 6 bases between them. Germline assignment: CDR1 SNHLY and CDR2 FYNNEI. The CDR3 consists of 12 residues. Combining the CDR3 with reference TRBV2 and TRBJ1-1 gives the whole variable domain EPEVTQTPSHQVTQMGQEVILRCVPISNHLYFYWYRQILGQKVEFLVSFYNNEISEKSEIFDDQFSVERPDGSNFTLKIRSTKLEDSAMYFCASTQMNTEAFFGQGTRLTVV.

This sequence joins TRBV5-4 and TRBJ2-7; the D gene is possibly TRBD1 (6 bases). CDR1 and CDR2 (germline): SGHNT, YYREEE (reference sequence). The CDR3 has 13 amino acids. V lost 4 bases to trimming and J lost 3 bases, with 11 bases between them. The CDR3 protein is CASSRTVNYEQYF. DNA for the CDR3: TGTGCCAGCAGCAGGACAGTTAACTACGAGCAGTACTTC.

The chain employs TRBV5-1 and TRBJ1-2; TRBD1 matches at 10 bases. The CDR3 contains 15 residues. Germline V gives CDR1 SGHRS, CDR2 YFSETQ. The V gene end was trimmed by 4 bases and the J gene end by 7 bases; junction bases not matched to a gene: 10. The CDR3 here is CASSQVTGGTGGYTF. CDR3 in DNA: TGCGCCAGCAGCCAGGTGACAGGGGGCACTGGTGGCTACACCTTC.

This chain joins TRBV9 and TRBJ2-3; 10 bases map to TRBD2. There are 16 residues in the CDR3. CDR1 is SGDLS, CDR2 YYNGEE, per germline. Trimming cost V 0 bases and J 4 bases; bases outside gene matches: 5. The DNA of the CDR3 is TGTGCCAGCAGCGTAGGCAGCGGGAGGGCCCCAGATACGCAGTATTTT. Its protein is CASSVGSGRAPDTQYF.

The sample holds one count of this clone. The gene calls are TRBV2 and TRBJ2-7; TRBD2 might be the D (6 bases). V lost 6 bases to trimming and J lost 6 bases, with 21 bases between them. Germline loops: CDR1 SNHLY, CDR2 FYNNEI. This CDR3 comprises 15 residues. The CDR3 protein is CASRGLHLGSIEQYF. The CDR3 DNA reads TGTGCCAGCAGGGGACTCCATTTGGGATCCATCGAGCAGTACTTC.

The genes are TRBV5-1 and TRBJ1-1, with D perhaps matching TRBD1 (6 bases). Trimming shortened V by 3 bases and J by 1 base, and 10 bases separated the two germline ends. Germline V gene lookup returns CDR1 SGHRS and CDR2 YFSETQ. CDR3 length equals 14 residues. CDR3 protein: CASSWTAQNTEAFF. CDR3 DNA sequence: TGCGCCAGCAGCTGGACAGCACAGAACACTGAAGCTTTCTTT.

This clone was counted once. The chain carries TRBV2 and TRBJ1-2; D perhaps matches TRBD1 (6 bases). The germline gives CDR1 SNHLY, CDR2 FYNNEI. V was cut by 4 bases and J by 4 bases, with 13 bases left in between. The CDR3 is made up of 14 amino acids. The CDR3 reads CASSALQGTYGYTF. For the CDR3, the DNA is TGTGCCAGCAGTGCGCTCCAGGGGACCTATGGCTACACCTTC.

The V gene is TRBV28, the J gene TRBJ1-4; D gene unclear. Germline lookup yields CDR1 MDHEN and CDR2 SYDVKM. The germline V and J ends were trimmed by 3 bases and 0 bases, with 5 bases remaining between them. The CDR3 totals 14 residues. The chain's CDR3 is CASSFRATNEKLFF. CDR3 coding DNA: TGTGCCAGCAGTTTCCGTGCAACTAATGAAAAACTGTTTTTT.

This chain links TRBV4-1 with TRBJ1-4; weak D call: TRBD1 (6 bases). This CDR3 is 18 amino acids long. Trimming removed 2 bases from V and 0 bases from J, with 16 bases in between. In germline, CDR1 is MGHRA, CDR2 YSYEKL. The CDR3 spells CASSQYSGDVATNEKLFF. The CDR3 coding sequence is TGCGCCAGCAGCCAATACTCAGGGGATGTTGCAACTAATGAAAAACTGTTTTTT.

In DNA form, the CDR3 reads TGCAGCGTTGAGGAATTAGCCCCAGATACGCAGTATTTT. Translated: CSVEELAPDTQYF. The chain employs TRBV29-1 and TRBJ2-3; D not resolved. CDR3 length: 13 amino acids. CDR1 SQVTM and CDR2 ANQGSEA come from the germline V gene. V dropped 3 bases and J dropped 4 bases, with 11 bases sitting between them.

V is TRBV6-5 and J is TRBJ1-1, with D possibly matching TRBD1 (6 bases). The V and J ends lost 0 bases and 4 bases respectively, with 9 bases between them. The germline gives CDR1 MNHEY, CDR2 SVGAGI. The CDR3 consists of 14 residues. This CDR3 is CASSYSGGGTEAFF. The CDR3, as DNA: TGTGCCAGCAGTTACTCAGGGGGTGGCACTGAAGCTTTCTTT.

The J gene is TRBJ2-7, the V gene TRBV2; tentative D call: TRBD1 (6 bases). This CDR3 region has 16 residues. Germline loops: CDR1 SNHLY, CDR2 FYNNEI. Trimming shortened V by 6 bases and J by 5 bases, and 23 bases separated the two germline ends. CDR3 bases: TGTGCCAGCAGGGAACCGAACAGGGTTAGCATCCACGAGCAGTACTTC. Protein product: CASREPNRVSIHEQYF.

CDR3 nucleotides: TGTGCCAGCAGCTTAGGGCCCGCGGGGGCCTCGGGAAACACCATATATTTT. Residues: CASSLGPAGASGNTIYF. The chain is built from TRBV7-6 and TRBJ1-3; D is perhaps TRBD1 (6 bases). Trimming shortened V by 1 base and J by 4 bases, and 17 bases separated the two germline ends. The CDR3 has 17 amino acids. CDR1 and CDR2 (germline): SGHVS, FNYEAQ.

The rearrangement uses TRBV5-4 and TRBJ1-1; D is possibly TRBD1 (6 bases). CDR1 SGHNT and CDR2 YYREEE come from the germline V gene (reference sequence). This CDR3 has 14 residues. V was clipped by 2 bases and J by 6 bases, with 14 bases between them. CDR3 coding DNA: TGTGCCAGCAGCTTACAGGGTAGGGGCGCTGAAGCTTTCTTT. This translates into CASSLQGRGAEAFF.

CDR3 residues: CAATRRAEYSNQPQHF. In DNA, the CDR3 is TGTGCCGCAACCAGGCGGGCAGAATATAGCAATCAGCCCCAGCATTTT. This sequence joins TRBV19 and TRBJ1-5; D unclear. Per the germline V gene, CDR1 is LNHDA and CDR2 is SQIVND (reference sequence). The germline V and J ends were trimmed by 11 bases and 0 bases, with 20 bases remaining between them. The CDR3 runs 16 residues.

V is TRBV10-1 and J is TRBJ2-1; possibly TRBD1 for D (6 bases). Germline V lookup: CDR1 WNHNN, CDR2 SYGVQD (reference sequence). The CDR3 loop spans 11 amino acids. CDR3 amino acids: CATGSYNEQFF. Written as DNA, the CDR3 is TGCGCTACAGGGTCCTACAATGAGCAGTTCTTC.

This chain connects TRBV5-1 to TRBJ1-2; a possible D gene is TRBD1 (6 bases). This CDR3 is built from 17 residues. CDR1 is SGHRS and CDR2 is YFSETQ in the germline V gene. Trimming removed 0 bases at V and 5 bases at J, with 20 bases between. The chain's CDR3 is CASSLANSGGNWYGYTF. The CDR3 region has the DNA TGCGCCAGCAGCTTGGCCAACAGTGGGGGCAATTGGTATGGCTACACCTTC.

The V gene is TRBV28, the J gene TRBJ1-2; D is undetermined. The CDR3 covers 11 residues. V lost 11 bases to trimming and J lost 1 base, with 8 bases between them. Per the germline V gene, CDR1 is MDHEN and CDR2 is SYDVKM. The CDR3 DNA reads as TGTGCCGCCGGGATTAACTATGGCTACACCTTC. Residues: CAAGINYGYTF.

This chain connects TRBV28 to TRBJ1-4; 9 bases fit TRBD1. CDR1 and CDR2 (germline): MDHEN, SYDVKM. J gave up 0 bases and V 7 bases, and 9 bases lay outside the gene matches. The length of the CDR3 is 17 residues. DNA for the CDR3: TGTGCCAGCATTAAGGGACAGGGTAGAGCAACTAATGAAAAACTGTTTTTT. This encodes CASIKGQGRATNEKLFF.

The chain employs TRBV6-1 and TRBJ1-5; D is undetermined. The V end was cut by 3 bases, the J end by 2 bases, with 5 bases between. Germline assignment: CDR1 MNHNS and CDR2 SASEGT. This CDR3 has 13 amino acids. CDR3 region: CASSDTGNQPQHF. The CDR3 coding sequence is TGTGCCAGCAGTGATACTGGCAATCAGCCCCAGCATTTT.

The gene calls are TRBV5-5 and TRBJ1-2; the match to TRBD1 covers 7 bases. Germline trimming cut 1 base from V and 3 bases from J; bases unmatched to any gene: 6. Germline loops: CDR1 SGHKS, CDR2 YYEKEE (reference sequence). This CDR3 contains 15 residues. CDR3 sequence reads: CASSLLVTGDYGYTF. The DNA of the CDR3 is TGTGCCAGCAGCTTGTTGGTCACAGGGGACTATGGCTACACCTTC.

This chain uses TRBV27 with TRBJ2-1; D is possibly TRBD1 (6 bases). The CDR3 consists of 12 residues. Germline V gene data show CDR1 as MNHEY and CDR2 as SMNVEV (reference sequence). V lost 10 bases, J lost 10 bases, and 17 bases lay in between. CDR3 DNA: TGTGCCACAAGTGACAGGCGACGGGAGCAGTTCTTC. The encoded protein is CATSDRRREQFF.

The CDR3 nucleotides are TGTGCCAGCAGTGAGGGGCCGGCAGATACGCAGTATTTT. It yields the protein CASSEGPADTQYF. V is TRBV6-4 and J is TRBJ2-3; a weak D match, TRBD1 (5 bases). This CDR3 comprises 13 residues. The V gene lost 3 bases and the J gene lost 4 bases, with 8 bases spanning the gap. Germline V gene sequence: CDR1 MRHNA, CDR2 SNTAGT.

The rearrangement links TRBV19 to TRBJ2-7; 9 nucleotides align to TRBD2. The CDR3 covers 14 residues. V was clipped by 3 bases and J by 3 bases; unmatched bases: 3. Germline CDR1 and CDR2: LNHDA and SQIVND (reference sequence). CDR3 DNA: TGTGCCAGTAGTATTCAGCGGGGGGACTACGAGCAGTACTTC. Protein sequence: CASSIQRGDYEQYF. Together with reference TRBV19 and TRBJ2-7, the CDR3 gives the full variable domain: DGGITQSPKYLFRKEGQNVTLSCEQNLNHDAMYWYRQDPGQGLRLIYYSQIVNDFQKGDIAEGYSVSREKKESFPLTVTSAQKNPTAFYLCASSIQRGDYEQYFGPGTRLTVT.

V usage is TRBV9 and J usage is TRBJ2-7; 15 bases align to TRBD2. Germline CDR1 is SGDLS and CDR2 is YYNGEE. The V and J ends lost 4 bases and 0 bases, in that order; junction bases with no gene match: 8. The CDR3 loop spans 18 amino acids. The CDR3 region has the DNA TGTGCCAGCAGCCCCGGGACTAGCGGGGGGTCGAGCTCCTACGAGCAGTACTTC. Its translation: CASSPGTSGGSSSYEQYF.

V is TRBV10-1 and J is TRBJ2-1, with D hard to call. Germline CDR1 WNHNN, CDR2 SYGVQD (reference sequence). With 1 base removed from V and 0 bases from J, the gap between germline ends came to 4 bases. The CDR3 length is 14 residues. The CDR3 nucleotides read TGCGCCAGCAGTGAGTATCGCTCCTACAATGAGCAGTTCTTC. Amino acids: CASSEYRSYNEQFF.